This entry describes one T cell receptor (beta chain). These data are taken from a study of blood T cell repertoires in COVID-19. Clones were read by immunoSEQ multiplex PCR, and TCRdb kept only the in-frame ones, dropping some. The sample shows fewer than 90,000 clones, around 86% of them seen only once. Germline V CDR1 and CDR2: SGHVS, FNYEAQ. This CDR3 region has 15 residues. The ends lost 5 bases at V and 4 bases at J; junction bases unmatched: 4. The V and J genes are TRBV7-6 and TRBJ2-1; 11 nucleotides align to TRBD2. The receptor was isolated from a man aged 50 to 59 with active or convalescent COVID-19. Sequenced: peripheral blood. CDR3 amino acids: CASSTGTSGYNEQFF. The CDR3 DNA reads as TGTGCCAGCAGCACCGGGACTAGCGGATACAATGAGCAGTTCTTC.